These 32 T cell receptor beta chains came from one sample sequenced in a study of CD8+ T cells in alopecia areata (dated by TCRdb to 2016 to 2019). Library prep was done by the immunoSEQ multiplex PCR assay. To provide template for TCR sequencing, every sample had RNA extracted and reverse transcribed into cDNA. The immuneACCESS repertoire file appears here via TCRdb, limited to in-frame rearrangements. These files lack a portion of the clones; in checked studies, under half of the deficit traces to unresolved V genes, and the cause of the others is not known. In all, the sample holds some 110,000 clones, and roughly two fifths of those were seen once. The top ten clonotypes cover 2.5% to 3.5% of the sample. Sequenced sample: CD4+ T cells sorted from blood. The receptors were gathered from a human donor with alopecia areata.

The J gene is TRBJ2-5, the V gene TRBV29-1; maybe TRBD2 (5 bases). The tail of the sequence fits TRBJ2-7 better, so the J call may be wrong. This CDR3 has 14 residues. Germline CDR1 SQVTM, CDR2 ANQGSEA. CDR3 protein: CSVGPLDGVYEQYF. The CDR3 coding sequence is TGCAGCGTTGGACCATTGGACGGGGTCTACGAGCAGTACTTC.

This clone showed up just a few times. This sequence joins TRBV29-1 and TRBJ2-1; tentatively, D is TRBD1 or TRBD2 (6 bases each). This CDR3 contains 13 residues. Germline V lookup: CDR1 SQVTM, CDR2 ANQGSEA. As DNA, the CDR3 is TGCAGTGGCGGGGCACAGGGCTACAATGAGCAGTTCTTC. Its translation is CSGGAQGYNEQFF.

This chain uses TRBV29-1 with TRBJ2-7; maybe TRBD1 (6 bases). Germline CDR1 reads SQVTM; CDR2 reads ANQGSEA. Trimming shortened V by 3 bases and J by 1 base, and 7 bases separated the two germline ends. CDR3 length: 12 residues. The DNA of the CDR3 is TGCAGCGTTGACCAGGGGTCCTACGAGCAGTACTTC. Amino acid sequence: CSVDQGSYEQYF.

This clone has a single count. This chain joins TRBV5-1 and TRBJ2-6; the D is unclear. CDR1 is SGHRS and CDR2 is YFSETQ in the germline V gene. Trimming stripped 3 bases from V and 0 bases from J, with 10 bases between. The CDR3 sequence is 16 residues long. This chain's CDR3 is CASSYPKSSGANVLTF. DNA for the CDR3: TGCGCCAGCAGCTACCCCAAGAGCTCTGGGGCCAACGTCCTGACTTTC.

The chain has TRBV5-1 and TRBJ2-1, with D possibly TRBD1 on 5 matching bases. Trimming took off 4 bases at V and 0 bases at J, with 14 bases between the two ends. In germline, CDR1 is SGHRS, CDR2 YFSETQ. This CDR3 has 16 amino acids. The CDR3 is CASSGALLGSYNEQFF. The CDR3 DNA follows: TGCGCCAGCAGCGGGGCCCTTTTGGGCTCCTACAATGAGCAGTTCTTC.

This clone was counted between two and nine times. Written as DNA, the CDR3 is TGTGCCAGCAGCTCAAGGACAGGCCTTAATGAAAAACTGTTTTTT. Amino acids: CASSSRTGLNEKLFF. The gene calls are TRBV7-2 and TRBJ1-4, with 7 bases identical to TRBD1. This CDR3 has 15 residues. After removal of 4 bases from V and 4 bases from J, the junction contained 6 bases not matched to a gene. Germline V gives CDR1 SGHTA, CDR2 FQGNSA.

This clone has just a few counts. The CDR3 region is CASSGPSTGTTYNEQFF. In DNA form, the CDR3 reads TGTGCCAGCAGTGGCCCATCAACAGGAACTACCTACAATGAGCAGTTCTTC. V usage is TRBV2 and J usage is TRBJ2-1; D is perhaps TRBD1 (5 bases). This CDR3 has 17 amino acids. The ends were cut back, 4 bases at V and 2 bases at J, with 18 bases in the middle. Germline assignment: CDR1 SNHLY and CDR2 FYNNEI.

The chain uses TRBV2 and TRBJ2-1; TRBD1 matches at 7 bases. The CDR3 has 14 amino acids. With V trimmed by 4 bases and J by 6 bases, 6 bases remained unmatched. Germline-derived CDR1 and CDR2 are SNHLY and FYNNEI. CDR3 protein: CASSGQGLSNEQFF. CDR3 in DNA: TGTGCCAGCAGTGGACAGGGTTTATCCAATGAGCAGTTCTTC.

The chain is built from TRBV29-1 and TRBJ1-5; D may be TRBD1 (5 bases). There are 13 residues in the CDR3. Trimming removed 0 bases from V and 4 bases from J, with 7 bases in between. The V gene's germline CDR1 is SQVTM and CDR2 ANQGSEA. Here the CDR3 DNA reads TGCAGCGTTGAAGACGACAGAAATCAGCCCCAGCATTTT. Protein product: CSVEDDRNQPQHF. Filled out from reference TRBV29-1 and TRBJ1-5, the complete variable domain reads SAVISQKPSRDICQRGTSLTIQCQVDSQVTMMFWYRQQPGQSLTLIATANQGSEATYESGFVIDKFPISRPNLTFSTLTVSNMSPEDSSIYLCSVEDDRNQPQHFGDGTRLSIL.

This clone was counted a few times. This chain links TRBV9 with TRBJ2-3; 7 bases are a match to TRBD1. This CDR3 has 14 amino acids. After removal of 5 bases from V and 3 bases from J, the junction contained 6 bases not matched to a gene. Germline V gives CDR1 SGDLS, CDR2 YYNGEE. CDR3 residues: CASSDRAGTDTQYF. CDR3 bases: TGTGCCAGCAGTGACAGGGCTGGGACAGATACGCAGTATTTT.

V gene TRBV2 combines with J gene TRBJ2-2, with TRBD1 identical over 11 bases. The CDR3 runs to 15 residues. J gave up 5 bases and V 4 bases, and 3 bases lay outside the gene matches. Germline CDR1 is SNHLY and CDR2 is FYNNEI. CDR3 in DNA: TGTGCCAGCAGTGGGGACAGGGGGTCAACCGGGGAGCTGTTTTTT. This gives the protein CASSGDRGSTGELFF.

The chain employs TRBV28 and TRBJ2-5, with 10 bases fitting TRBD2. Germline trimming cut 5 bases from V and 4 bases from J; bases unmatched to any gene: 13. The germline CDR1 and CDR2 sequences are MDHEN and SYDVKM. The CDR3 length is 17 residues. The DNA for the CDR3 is TGTGCCAGCAGTCCCTCTAGCGGGAGCCTCTCGGGAGAGACCCAGTACTTC. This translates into CASSPSSGSLSGETQYF.

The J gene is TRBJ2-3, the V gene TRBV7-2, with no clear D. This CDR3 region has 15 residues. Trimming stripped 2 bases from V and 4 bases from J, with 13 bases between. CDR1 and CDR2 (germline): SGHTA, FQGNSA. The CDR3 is CASSLRINTADTQYF. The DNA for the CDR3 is TGTGCCAGCAGCTTACGGATTAACACAGCAGATACGCAGTATTTT. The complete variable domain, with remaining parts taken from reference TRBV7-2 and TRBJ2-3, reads GAGVSQSPSNKVTEKGKDVELRCDPISGHTALYWYRQSLGQGLEFLIYFQGNSAPDKSGLPSDRFSAERTGGSVSTLTIQRTQQEDSAVYLCASSLRINTADTQYFGPGTRLTVL.

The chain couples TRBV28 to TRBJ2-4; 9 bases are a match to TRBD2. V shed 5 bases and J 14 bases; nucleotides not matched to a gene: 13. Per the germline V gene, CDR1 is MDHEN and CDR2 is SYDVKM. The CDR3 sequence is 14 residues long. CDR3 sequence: CASSGLGTSGLKYF. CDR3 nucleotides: TGTGCCAGCAGTGGCCTCGGAACTAGCGGGCTTAAGTACTTC.

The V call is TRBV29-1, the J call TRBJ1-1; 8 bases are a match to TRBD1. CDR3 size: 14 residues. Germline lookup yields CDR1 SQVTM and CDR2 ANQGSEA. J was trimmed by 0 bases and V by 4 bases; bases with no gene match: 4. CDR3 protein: CSVGGQGLNTEAFF. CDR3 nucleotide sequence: TGCAGCGTTGGCGGACAGGGTCTGAACACTGAAGCTTTCTTT. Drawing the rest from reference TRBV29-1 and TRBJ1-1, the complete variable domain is SAVISQKPSRDICQRGTSLTIQCQVDSQVTMMFWYRQQPGQSLTLIATANQGSEATYESGFVIDKFPISRPNLTFSTLTVSNMSPEDSSIYLCSVGGQGLNTEAFFGQGTRLTVV.

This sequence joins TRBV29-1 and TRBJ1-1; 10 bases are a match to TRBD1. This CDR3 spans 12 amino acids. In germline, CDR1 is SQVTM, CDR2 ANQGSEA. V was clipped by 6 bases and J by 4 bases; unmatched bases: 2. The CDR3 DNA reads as TGCAGCGTAAGGACAGGGGGCACTGAAGCTTTCTTT. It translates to CSVRTGGTEAFF.

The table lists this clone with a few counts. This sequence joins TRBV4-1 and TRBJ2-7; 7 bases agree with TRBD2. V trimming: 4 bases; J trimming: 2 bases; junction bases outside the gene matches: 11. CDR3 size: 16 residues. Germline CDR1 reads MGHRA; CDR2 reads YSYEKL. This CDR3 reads CASSPKLSAGAYEQYF. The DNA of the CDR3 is TGCGCCAGCAGCCCAAAACTGAGTGCGGGGGCCTACGAGCAGTACTTC.

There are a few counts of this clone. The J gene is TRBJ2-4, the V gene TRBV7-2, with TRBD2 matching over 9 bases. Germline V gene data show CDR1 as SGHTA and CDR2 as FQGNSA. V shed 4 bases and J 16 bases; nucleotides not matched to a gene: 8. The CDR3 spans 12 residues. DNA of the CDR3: TGTGCCAGCAGCTCGGGCGGGGGGGTCGATTACTTC. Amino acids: CASSSGGGVDYF.

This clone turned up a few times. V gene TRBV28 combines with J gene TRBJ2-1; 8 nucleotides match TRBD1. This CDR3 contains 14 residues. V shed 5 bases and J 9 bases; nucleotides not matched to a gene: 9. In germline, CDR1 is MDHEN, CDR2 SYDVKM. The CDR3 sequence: CASSPWTGHGEQFF. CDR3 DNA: TGTGCCAGCAGTCCTTGGACAGGGCATGGTGAGCAGTTCTTC.

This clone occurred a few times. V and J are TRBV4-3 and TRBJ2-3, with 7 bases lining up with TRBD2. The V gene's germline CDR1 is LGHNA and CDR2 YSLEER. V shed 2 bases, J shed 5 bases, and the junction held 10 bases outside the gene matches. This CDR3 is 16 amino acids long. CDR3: CASSQQRGLVGDTQYF. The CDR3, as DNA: TGCGCCAGCAGCCAACAGCGGGGCTTGGTGGGAGATACGCAGTATTTT.

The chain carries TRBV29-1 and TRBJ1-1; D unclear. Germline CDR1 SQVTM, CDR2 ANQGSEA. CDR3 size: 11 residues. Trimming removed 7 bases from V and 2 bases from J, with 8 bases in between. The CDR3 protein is CSGLTNTEAFF. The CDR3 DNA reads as TGCAGCGGGCTGACCAACACTGAAGCTTTCTTT. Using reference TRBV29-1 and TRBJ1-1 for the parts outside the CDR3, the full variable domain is SAVISQKPSRDICQRGTSLTIQCQVDSQVTMMFWYRQQPGQSLTLIATANQGSEATYESGFVIDKFPISRPNLTFSTLTVSNMSPEDSSIYLCSGLTNTEAFFGQGTRLTVV.

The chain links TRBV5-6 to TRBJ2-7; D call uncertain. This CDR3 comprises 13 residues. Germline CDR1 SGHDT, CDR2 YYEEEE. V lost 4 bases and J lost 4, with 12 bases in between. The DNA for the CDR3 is TGTGCCAGCAGCGCACGAGGAAGATACGAGCAGTACTTC. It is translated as CASSARGRYEQYF. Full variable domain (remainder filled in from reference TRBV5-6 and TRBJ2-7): DAGVTQSPTHLIKTRGQQVTLRCSPKSGHDTVSWYQQALGQGPQFIFQYYEEEERQRGNFPDRFSGHQFPNYSSELNVNALLLGDSALYLCASSARGRYEQYFGPGTRLTVT.

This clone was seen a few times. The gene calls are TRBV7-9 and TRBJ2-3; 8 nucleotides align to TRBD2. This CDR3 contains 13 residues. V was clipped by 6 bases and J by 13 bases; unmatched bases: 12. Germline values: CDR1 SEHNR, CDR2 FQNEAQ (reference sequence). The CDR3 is CASSLGRDGREYF. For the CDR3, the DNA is TGTGCCAGCAGTCTCGGCCGGGACGGGAGGGAGTATTTT.

The CDR3 is CASSLRGLGYTF. In nucleotides, the CDR3 is TGTGCCAGCAGCCTACGGGGGCTAGGCTACACCTTC. The V gene is TRBV7-8, the J gene TRBJ1-2; the D gene is possibly TRBD1 (6 bases). Trimming stripped 5 bases from V and 8 bases from J, with 12 bases between. The CDR3 is made up of 12 amino acids. In germline, CDR1 is SGHVS, CDR2 FQNEAQ.

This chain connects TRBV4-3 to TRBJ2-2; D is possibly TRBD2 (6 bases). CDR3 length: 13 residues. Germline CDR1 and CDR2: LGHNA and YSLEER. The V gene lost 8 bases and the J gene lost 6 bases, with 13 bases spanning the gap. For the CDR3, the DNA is TGCGCCAGCTCAACCTGGGGGGCCGGGGAGCTGTTTTTT. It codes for CASSTWGAGELFF.

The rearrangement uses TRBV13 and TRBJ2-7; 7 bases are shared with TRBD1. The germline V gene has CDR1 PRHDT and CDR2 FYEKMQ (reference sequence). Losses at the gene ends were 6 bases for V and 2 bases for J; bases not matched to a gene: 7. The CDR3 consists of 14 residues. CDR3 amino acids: CASRDRDRAYEQYF. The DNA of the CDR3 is TGTGCCAGCAGGGACCGGGACAGAGCCTACGAGCAGTACTTC. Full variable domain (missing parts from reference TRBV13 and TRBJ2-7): AAGVIQSPRHLIKEKRETATLKCYPIPRHDTVYWYQQGPGQDPQFLISFYEKMQSDKGSIPDRFSAQQFSDYHSELNMSSLELGDSALYFCASRDRDRAYEQYFGPGTRLTVT.

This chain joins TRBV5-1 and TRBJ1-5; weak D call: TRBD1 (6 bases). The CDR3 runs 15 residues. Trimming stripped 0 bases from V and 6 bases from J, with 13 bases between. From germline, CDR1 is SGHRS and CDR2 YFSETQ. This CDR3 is CASSLAPGASQPQHF. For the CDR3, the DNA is TGCGCCAGCAGCTTGGCCCCGGGGGCTAGTCAGCCCCAGCATTTT.

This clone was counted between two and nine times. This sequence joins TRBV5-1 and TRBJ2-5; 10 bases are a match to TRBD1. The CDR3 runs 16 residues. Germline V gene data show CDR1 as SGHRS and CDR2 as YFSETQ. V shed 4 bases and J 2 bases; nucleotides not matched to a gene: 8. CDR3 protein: CASSLMGQGRQETQYF. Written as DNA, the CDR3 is TGCGCCAGCAGCCTGATGGGACAGGGGAGACAAGAGACCCAGTACTTC.

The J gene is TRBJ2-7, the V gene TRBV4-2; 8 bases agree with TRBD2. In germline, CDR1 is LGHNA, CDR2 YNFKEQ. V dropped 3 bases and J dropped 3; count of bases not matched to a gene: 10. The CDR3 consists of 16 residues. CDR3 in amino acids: CASSQEERGLNYEQYF. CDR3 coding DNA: TGTGCCAGCAGCCAGGAAGAGCGGGGGTTAAACTACGAGCAGTACTTC.

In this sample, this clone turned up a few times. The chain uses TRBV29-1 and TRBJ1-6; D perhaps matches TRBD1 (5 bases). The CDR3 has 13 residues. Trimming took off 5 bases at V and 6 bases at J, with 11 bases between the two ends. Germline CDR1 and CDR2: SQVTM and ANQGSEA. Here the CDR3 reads CSVLTDFNSPLHF. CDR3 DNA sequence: TGCAGCGTTCTGACAGACTTTAATTCACCCCTCCACTTT.

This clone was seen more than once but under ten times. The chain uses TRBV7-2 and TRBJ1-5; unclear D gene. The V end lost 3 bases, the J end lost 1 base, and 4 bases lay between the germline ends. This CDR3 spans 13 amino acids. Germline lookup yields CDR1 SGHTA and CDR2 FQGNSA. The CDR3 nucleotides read TGTGCCAGCAGCTTGTGGAGCAATCAGCCCCAGCATTTT. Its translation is CASSLWSNQPQHF.

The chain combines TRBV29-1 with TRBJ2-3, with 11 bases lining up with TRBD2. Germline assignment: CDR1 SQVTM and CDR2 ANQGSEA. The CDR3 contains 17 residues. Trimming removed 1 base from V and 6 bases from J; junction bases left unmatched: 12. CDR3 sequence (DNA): TGCAGCGTTGAAGGGAAGGGGATAGCGGGGGGGCCGGATACGCAGTATTTT. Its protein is CSVEGKGIAGGPDTQYF.